The present entry profiles one TCR beta chain with its context. This clone has more than one count but fewer than ten. It lacks a known antigen. Base qualities are not provided; no much larger clone lies one nucleotide away. According to the germline V gene, CDR1 reads SGDLS and CDR2 reads YYNGEE. V and J are truncated by 5 bases and 5 bases respectively, leaving an intervening sequence of 4 bases. The cysteine opens and the phenylalanine closes a CDR3 of 11 amino acids. The entry retains the CDR3 DNA only, 33 bases that are in frame from base 1. This sample is drawn from a study of blood T cell repertoires in COVID-19 (dated by TCRdb to about 2020). Looking at the study overall: The collaborator samples originated in the United States, Italy and Spain and spanned the acute and convalescent phases of COVID-19. The prospective study material was composed of cDNA or gDNA derived from T cells, B-cell-depleted T cells, or PBMCs. Subjects who had been exposed to COVID-19, were actively infected with it, or had recovered from it provided the deeply sampled blood TCRbeta repertoires that made up the dataset. A freely available public database, intended as a resource for researchers studying the immune response to SARS-CoV-2, is where the repertoires were released. Samples came from the ongoing ImmuneRACE study (first 160 participants) plus 1,254 subjects from 6 global collaborators. The sample metadata nearly always contained a de-identified subject ID, COVID-19 status, age in years and sex. Where HLA class I and class II types were available, the types were taken from metadata supplied by the sample provider, not from assay-based typing. Results the study describes overall, beyond this receptor: The quantity of clinical and demographic metadata differed by source and by participant and was supplied without curation.

One collaborating source in Seattle enrolled patients during active infection and followed them longitudinally through the course of disease. Whole blood was collected in K2EDTA tubes by collaborating institutions according to the institutions' own protocols. For TCRbeta analysis, collaborator samples were shipped as frozen whole blood, as isolated PBMCs, or as DNA extracted from either sample type. The immunoSEQ Assay, a bias-controlled multiplex PCR, was used to amplify TCRbeta CDR3 regions from genomic DNA. The original methods were these. Nucleated cell counts per sample were estimated from amplification of reference gene primers within the assay. Sequence reads were collapsed and filtered to measure the absolute abundance of every unique TCRbeta CDR3 rearrangement. Productive Simpson clonality was computed per sample as the square root of Simpson's diversity index over productive rearrangements. The clones in this table, taken by TCRdb from immuneACCESS, are in-frame only. Not every clone is retained; where verified, under half of the shortfall comes from an unresolved V gene, and the cause of the rest is unknown. The DNA was the basis for D and trimming; V, J and clone size are from that table. Present in this sample are more than 350,000 clones, around 89% of which were seen just once. The ten largest account for approximately 3% of the sample.

The sample comprised peripheral blood. Recombination joined TRBV9 with TRBJ2-2; no D gene is confidently identified. The sequence was obtained from a young woman with COVID-19, enrolled during active disease. The DNA reads TGTGCCAGCAGTTCAACCGGGGAGCTGTTTTTT. Its product reads: CASSSTGELFF.